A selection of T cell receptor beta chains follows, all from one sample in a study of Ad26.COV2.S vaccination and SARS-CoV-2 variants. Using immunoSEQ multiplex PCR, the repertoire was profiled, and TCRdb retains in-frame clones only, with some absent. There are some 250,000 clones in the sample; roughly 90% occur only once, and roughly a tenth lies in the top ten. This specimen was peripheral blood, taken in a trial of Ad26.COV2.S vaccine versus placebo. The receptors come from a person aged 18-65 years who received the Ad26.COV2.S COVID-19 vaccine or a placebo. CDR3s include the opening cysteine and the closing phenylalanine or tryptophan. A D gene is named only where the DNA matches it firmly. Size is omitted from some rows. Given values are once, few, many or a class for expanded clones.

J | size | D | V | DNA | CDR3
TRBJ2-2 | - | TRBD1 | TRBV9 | TGTGCCAGCAGTCCAACAGGGGGTACCGGGGAGCTGTTTTTT | CASSPTGGTGELFF
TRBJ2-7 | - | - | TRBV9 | TGTGCCAGCAGCTCCTCCTACGAGCAGTACTTC | CASSSSYEQYF
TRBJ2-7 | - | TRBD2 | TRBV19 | TGTGCCAGTAGTACTAGCGGGAGTTCCCACGAGCAGTACTTC | CASSTSGSSHEQYF
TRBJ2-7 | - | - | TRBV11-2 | TGTGCCAGCAGCCCACCGTGGGTCAGCTCCTACGAGCAGTACTTC | CASSPPWVSSYEQYF
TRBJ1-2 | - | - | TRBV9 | TGTGCCAGCAGCGTAGGGAATCCGGAACAGGGATCTCGGGGCTACACCTTC | CASSVGNPEQGSRGYTF
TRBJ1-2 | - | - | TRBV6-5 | TGTGCCAGCAGTTACCCGGACCCACGTTCCTTC | CASSYPDPRSF
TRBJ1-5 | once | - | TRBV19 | TGTGCCAGTAGAGAGCAAATTCTCCTGGGCAATCAGCCCCAGCATTTT | CASREQILLGNQPQHF
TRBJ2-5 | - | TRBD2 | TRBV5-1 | TGCGCCAGCAGCTTGGGACTAGCGGGGGAAGGTGAGACCCAGTACTTC | CASSLGLAGEGETQYF
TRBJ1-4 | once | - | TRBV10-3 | TGTGCCATCAGTGCATCGGGGGCGGGTGAAAAACTGTTTTTT | CAISASGAGEKLFF
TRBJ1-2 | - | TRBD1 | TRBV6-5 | TGTGCCAGCAGTTATTACAGGGGAGTGAATGGCTACACCTTC | CASSYYRGVNGYTF
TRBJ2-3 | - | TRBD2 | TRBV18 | TGTGCCAGCTCATTGACTAGCGGATACACAGATACGCAGTATTTT | CASSLTSGYTDTQYF
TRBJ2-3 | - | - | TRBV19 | TGTGCCAGTAGTATAGGTCGGGGCGCAGATACGCAGTATTTT | CASSIGRGADTQYF
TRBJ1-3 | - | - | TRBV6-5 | TGTGCCAGCAAGGGGGGAAACACCATATATTTT | CASKGGNTIYF
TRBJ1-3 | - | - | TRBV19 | TGTGCCAGTAGTATTACGGACGGAAACACCATATATTTT | CASSITDGNTIYF
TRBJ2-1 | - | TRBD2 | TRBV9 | TGTGCCAGCAGCGTGGGGACTAGCGGGAGGGTCCTCTCCTACAATGAGCAGTTCTTC | CASSVGTSGRVLSYNEQFF
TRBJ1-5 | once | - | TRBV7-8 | TGTGCCAGCAGCCCGGCTGCAGGGCCCAAGCAGCCCCAGCATTTT | CASSPAAGPKQPQHF
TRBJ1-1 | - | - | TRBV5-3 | TGTGCCAGAAGCTTGGAGCGTGCTATGAACACTGAAGCTTTCTTT | CARSLERAMNTEAFF
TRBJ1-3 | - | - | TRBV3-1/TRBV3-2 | TGTGCCAGCAGCAATCGGGCCCCTTTCGGAAACACCATATATTTT | CASSNRAPFGNTIYF
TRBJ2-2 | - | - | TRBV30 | TGTGCCTGGAGTGTAAACACCGGGGAGCTGTTTTTT | CAWSVNTGELFF
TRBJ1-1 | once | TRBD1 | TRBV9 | TGTGCCAGCAGCGTAGGGACAGGGGGAACTGAAGCTTTCTTT | CASSVGTGGTEAFF
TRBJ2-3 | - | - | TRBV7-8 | TGTGCCAGCAGCCCCCCCGGGCCAGATACGCAGTATTTT | CASSPPGPDTQYF
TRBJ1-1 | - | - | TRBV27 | TGTGCCAGCAGAAAGACAGTCTTCACTGAAGCTTTCTTT | CASRKTVFTEAFF
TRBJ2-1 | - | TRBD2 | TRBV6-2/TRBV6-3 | TGTGCCAGCAGTTACGGGACTAGCCATATCCGTGAGCAGTTCTTC | CASSYGTSHIREQFF
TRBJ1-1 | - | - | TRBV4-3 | TGCGCCAGCAGCCAAGATGGAGGAACTGAAGCTTTCTTT | CASSQDGGTEAFF
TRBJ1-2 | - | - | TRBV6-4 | TGTGCCAGCAGTGAAGGGGACGGAACTAACTATGGCTACACCTTC | CASSEGDGTNYGYTF
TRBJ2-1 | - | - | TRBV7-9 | TGTGCCGGGGGGCTAGCTAGCTATGCTGAGCAGTTCTTC | CAGGLASYAEQFF
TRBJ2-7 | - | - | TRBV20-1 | TGCAGTGCTAGAGCCCTTTACGAGCAGTACTTC | CSARALYEQYF